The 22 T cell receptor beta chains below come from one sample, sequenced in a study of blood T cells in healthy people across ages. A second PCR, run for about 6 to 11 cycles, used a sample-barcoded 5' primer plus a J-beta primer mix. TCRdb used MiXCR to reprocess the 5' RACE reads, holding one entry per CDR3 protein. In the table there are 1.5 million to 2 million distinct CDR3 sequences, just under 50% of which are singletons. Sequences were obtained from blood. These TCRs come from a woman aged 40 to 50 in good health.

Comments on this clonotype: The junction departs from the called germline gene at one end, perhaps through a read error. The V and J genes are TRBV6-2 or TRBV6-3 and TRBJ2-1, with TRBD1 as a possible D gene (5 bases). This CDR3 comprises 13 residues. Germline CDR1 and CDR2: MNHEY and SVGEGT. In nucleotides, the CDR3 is TGTGCCGGCAGACAGAGCTCCTACAATGAGCAGTTCTTC. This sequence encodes CAGRQSSYNEQFF.

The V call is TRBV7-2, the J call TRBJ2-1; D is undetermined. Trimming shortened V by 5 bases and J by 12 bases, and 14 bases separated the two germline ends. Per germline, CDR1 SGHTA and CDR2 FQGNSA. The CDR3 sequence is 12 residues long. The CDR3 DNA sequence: TGTGCCAGCAGCGCATCAACCTCCGGGCAGTTCTTC. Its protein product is CASSASTSGQFF.

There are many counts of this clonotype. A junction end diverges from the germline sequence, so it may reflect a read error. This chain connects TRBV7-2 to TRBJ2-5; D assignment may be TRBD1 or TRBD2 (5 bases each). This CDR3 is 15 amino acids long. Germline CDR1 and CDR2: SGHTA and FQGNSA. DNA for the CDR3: TGTGCCAGTTTACGCGACTTCGGGGCCCGAGAGGCCCAGTACTTC. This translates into CASLRDFGAREAQYF.

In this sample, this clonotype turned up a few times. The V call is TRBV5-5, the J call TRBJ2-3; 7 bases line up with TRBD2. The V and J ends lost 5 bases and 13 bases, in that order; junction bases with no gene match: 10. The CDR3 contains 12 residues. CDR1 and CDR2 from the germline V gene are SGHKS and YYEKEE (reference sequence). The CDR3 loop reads CASRAGTTSKYF. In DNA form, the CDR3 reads TGTGCCAGCAGGGCCGGGACTACTTCAAAGTATTTT.

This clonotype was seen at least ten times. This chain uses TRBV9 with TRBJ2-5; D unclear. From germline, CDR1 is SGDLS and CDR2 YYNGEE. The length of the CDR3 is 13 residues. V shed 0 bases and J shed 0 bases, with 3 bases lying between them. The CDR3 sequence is CASSVGNQETQYF. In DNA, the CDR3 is TGTGCCAGCAGCGTAGGGAACCAAGAGACCCAGTACTTC.

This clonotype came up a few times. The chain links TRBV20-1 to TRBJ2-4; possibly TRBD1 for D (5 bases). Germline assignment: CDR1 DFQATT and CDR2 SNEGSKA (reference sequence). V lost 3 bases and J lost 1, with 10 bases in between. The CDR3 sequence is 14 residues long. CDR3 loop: CSARWGAAKNIQYF. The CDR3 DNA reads TGCAGTGCTAGGTGGGGCGCGGCCAAAAACATTCAGTACTTC.

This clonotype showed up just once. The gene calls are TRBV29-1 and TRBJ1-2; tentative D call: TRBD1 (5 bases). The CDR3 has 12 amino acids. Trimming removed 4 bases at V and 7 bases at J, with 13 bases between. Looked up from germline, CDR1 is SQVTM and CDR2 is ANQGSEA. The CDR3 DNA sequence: TGCAGCGTTGGCGCGGGACCGAGTGGCTACACCTTC. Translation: CSVGAGPSGYTF.

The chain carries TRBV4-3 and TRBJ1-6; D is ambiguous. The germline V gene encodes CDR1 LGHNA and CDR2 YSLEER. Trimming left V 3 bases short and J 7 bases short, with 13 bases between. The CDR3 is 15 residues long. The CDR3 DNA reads TGCGCCAGCAGCCAGCACCGGGTCTCGAATTCACCCCTCCACTTT. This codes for CASSQHRVSNSPLHF.

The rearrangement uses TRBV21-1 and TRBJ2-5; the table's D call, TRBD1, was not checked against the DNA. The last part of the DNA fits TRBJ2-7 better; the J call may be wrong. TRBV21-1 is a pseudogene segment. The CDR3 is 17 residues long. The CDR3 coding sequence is TGTGCCAGCAGCAGAACCGAGAAGAGGGGGACAATCTACGAGCAGTACTTC. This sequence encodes CASSRTEKRGTIYEQYF.

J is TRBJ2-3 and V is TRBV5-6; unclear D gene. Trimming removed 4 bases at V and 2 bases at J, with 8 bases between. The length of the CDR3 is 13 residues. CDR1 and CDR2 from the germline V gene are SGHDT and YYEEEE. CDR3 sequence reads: CASSLYDTDTQYF. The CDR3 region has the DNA TGTGCCAGCAGCCTCTACGACACAGATACGCAGTATTTT.

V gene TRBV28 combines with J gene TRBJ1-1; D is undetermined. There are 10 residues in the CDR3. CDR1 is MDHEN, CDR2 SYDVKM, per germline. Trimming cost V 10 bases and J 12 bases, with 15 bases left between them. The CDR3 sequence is CATSTGVTFF. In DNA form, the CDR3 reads TGTGCCACTTCTACCGGCGTGACTTTCTTT.

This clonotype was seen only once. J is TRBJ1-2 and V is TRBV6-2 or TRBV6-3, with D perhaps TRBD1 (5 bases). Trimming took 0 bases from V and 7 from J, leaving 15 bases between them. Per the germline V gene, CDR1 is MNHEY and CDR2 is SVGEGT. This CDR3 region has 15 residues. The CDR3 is CASSYSGTQGRGYTF. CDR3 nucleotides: TGTGCCAGCAGTTACTCGGGGACCCAGGGACGTGGCTACACCTTC.

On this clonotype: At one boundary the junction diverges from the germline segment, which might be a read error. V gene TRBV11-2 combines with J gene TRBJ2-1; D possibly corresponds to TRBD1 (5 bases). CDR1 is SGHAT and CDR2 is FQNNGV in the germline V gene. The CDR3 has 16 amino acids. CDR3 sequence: CASSLVRASSYNEQFF. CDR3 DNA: TGCGCCAGCAGCCTTGTCAGGGCCAGCTCCTACAATGAGCAGTTCTTC.

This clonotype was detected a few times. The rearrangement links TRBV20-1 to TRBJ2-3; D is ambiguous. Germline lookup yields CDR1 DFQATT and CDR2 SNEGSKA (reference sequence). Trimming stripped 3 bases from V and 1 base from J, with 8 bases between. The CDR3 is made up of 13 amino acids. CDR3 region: CSASEAGTDTQYF. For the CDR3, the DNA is TGCAGTGCTAGTGAGGCCGGCACAGATACGCAGTATTTT.

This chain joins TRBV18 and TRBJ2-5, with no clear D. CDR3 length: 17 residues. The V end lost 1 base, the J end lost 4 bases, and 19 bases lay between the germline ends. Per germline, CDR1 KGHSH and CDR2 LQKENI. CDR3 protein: CASSPLVASSSGETQYF. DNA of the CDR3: TGTGCCAGCTCACCACTGGTTGCCAGCTCATCTGGAGAGACCCAGTACTTC.

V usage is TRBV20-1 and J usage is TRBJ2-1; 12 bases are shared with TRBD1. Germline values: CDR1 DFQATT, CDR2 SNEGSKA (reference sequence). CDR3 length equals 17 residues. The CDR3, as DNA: TGCAGCTGCGGGGGACAGGGGGCGTTGGGGAATCCCAATGAGCAGTTCTTC. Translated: CSCGGQGALGNPNEQFF.

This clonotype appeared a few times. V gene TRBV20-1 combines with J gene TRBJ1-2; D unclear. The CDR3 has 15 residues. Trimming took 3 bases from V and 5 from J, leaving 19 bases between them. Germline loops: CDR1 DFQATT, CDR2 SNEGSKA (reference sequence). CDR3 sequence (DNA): TGCAGTGCTAGTGCGATGTCCCAGTCAGTGTATGGCTACACCTTC. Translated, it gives CSASAMSQSVYGYTF.

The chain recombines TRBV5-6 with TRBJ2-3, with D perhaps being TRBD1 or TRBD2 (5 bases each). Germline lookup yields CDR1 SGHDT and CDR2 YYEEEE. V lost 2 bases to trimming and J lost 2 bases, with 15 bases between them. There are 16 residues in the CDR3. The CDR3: CASSLYGAGTTDTQYF. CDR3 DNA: TGTGCCAGCAGCTTATACGGGGCAGGCACCACAGATACGCAGTATTTT. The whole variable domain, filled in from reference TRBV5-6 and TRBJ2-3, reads DAGVTQSPTHLIKTRGQQVTLRCSPKSGHDTVSWYQQALGQGPQFIFQYYEEEERQRGNFPDRFSGHQFPNYSSELNVNALLLGDSALYLCASSLYGAGTTDTQYFGPGTRLTVL.

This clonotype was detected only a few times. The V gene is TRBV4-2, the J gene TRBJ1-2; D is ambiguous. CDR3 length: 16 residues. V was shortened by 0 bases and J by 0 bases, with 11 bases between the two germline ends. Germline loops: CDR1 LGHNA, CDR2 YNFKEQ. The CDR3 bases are TGTGCCAGCAGCCAAGATCTGGACTCCGCTAACTATGGCTACACCTTC. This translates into CASSQDLDSANYGYTF.

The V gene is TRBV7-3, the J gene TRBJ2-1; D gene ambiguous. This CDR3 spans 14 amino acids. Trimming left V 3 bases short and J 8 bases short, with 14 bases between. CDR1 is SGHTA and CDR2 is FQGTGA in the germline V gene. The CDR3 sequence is CASSLLAPKDEQFF. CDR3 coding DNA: TGTGCCAGCAGCTTGCTTGCCCCTAAGGATGAGCAGTTCTTC.

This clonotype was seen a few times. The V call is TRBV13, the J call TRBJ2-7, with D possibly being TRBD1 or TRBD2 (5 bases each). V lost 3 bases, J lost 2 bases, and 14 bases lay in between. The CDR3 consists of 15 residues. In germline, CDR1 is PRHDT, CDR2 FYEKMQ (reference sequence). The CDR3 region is CASSLVFMGAYEQYF. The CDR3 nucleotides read TGTGCCAGCAGCTTGGTTTTTATGGGGGCCTACGAGCAGTACTTC.

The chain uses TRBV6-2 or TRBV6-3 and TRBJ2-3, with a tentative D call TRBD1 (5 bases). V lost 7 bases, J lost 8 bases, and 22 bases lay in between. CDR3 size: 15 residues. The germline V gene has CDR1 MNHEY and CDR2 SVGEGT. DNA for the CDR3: TGTGCCAGCAAGGGAAGACAGACAAGCCGGACTACGCAGTATTTT. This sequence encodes CASKGRQTSRTTQYF.